One and the same sample provided the 20 T cell receptor beta chains below, sequenced in a study of T cell responses to AZD1222 COVID-19 vaccine. Sequencing used immunoSEQ multiplex PCR; TCRdb keeps in-frame clones, though not all of them. The top ten clones hold about 4% of a sample with some 130,000 clones, around four fifths of them seen once. The specimen comprised peripheral blood, sampled on day 0 of AZD1222 vaccination. These receptors were taken from an adult in good health.

Points on this clone: At one end the junction does not follow the germline gene, possibly because of a read error. The same CDR3 is also encoded by other DNA sequences in this sample. This rearrangement joins TRBV7-3 to TRBJ1-2; a possible D gene is TRBD1 (5 bases). Germline CDR1 SGHTA, CDR2 FQGTGA. CDR3 length: 14 amino acids. In DNA, the CDR3 is TGCGCCAGCAGCCCCGGCGGGGCAGGCTATGGCTACACCTTC. The encoded protein is CASSPGGAGYGYTF.

The chain employs TRBV4-2 and TRBJ1-5; the D is unclear. Germline V lookup: CDR1 LGHNA, CDR2 YNFKEQ. V was shortened by 1 base and J by 1 base, with 14 bases between the two germline ends. CDR3 length equals 17 residues. The CDR3 loop reads CASSQGFDIESNQPQHF. The CDR3 DNA sequence: TGTGCCAGCAGCCAAGGCTTTGACATAGAAAGCAATCAGCCCCAGCATTTT.

J is TRBJ1-3 and V is TRBV30; no firm D call. This CDR3 has 15 residues. Per germline, CDR1 GTSNPN and CDR2 SVGIG (reference sequence). The V end lost 2 bases, the J end lost 1 base, and 12 bases lay between the germline ends. Here the CDR3 reads CAWSLGHGSGNTIYF. CDR3 nucleotides: TGTGCCTGGAGTCTGGGTCATGGGTCTGGAAACACCATATATTTT.

V usage is TRBV5-1 and J usage is TRBJ1-3; D unresolved. The germline V gene encodes CDR1 SGHRS and CDR2 YFSETQ. This CDR3 region has 13 residues. The germline V and J ends were trimmed by 6 bases and 4 bases, with 11 bases remaining between them. As DNA, the CDR3 is TGCGCCAGCACCTCGGGCTCGGGAAACACCATATATTTT. It encodes CASTSGSGNTIYF.

The CDR3: CASSYGGGVEKLFF. The CDR3 coding sequence is TGTGCCAGCAGTTACGGGGGGGGAGTTGAAAAACTGTTTTTT. V gene TRBV6-5 combines with J gene TRBJ1-4, with D possibly matching TRBD1 (5 bases). The CDR3 length is 14 residues. Trimming pared 2 bases from V and 7 bases from J, leaving 11 bases between. Germline-derived CDR1 and CDR2 are MNHEY and SVGAGI.

This chain links TRBV7-9 with TRBJ1-3; D unresolved. The CDR3 has 15 amino acids. Deletions cut 5 bases from V and 0 bases from J, with 11 bases between. The germline V gene has CDR1 SEHNR and CDR2 FQNEAQ (reference sequence). The CDR3 region is CASSITDPSGNTIYF. The DNA of the CDR3 is TGTGCCAGCAGCATTACAGACCCCTCTGGAAACACCATATATTTT.

The chain carries TRBV27 and TRBJ2-7; no firm D call. With 6 bases removed from V and 5 bases from J, the gap between germline ends came to 17 bases. CDR1 and CDR2 from the germline V gene are MNHEY and SMNVEV (reference sequence). The length of the CDR3 is 14 residues. The CDR3 nucleotides read TGTGCCAGCAGCCTACCGGGCGACGGCCACGAGCAGTACTTC. Its protein is CASSLPGDGHEQYF.

The chain recombines TRBV7-2 with TRBJ2-7, with D tentatively TRBD2 (5 bases). Germline loops: CDR1 SGHTA, CDR2 FQGNSA. The CDR3 has 13 residues. V was cut by 3 bases and J by 2 bases, with 8 bases left in between. In DNA, the CDR3 is TGTGCCAGCAGCTTGCCGGGGACCTACGAGCAGTACTTC. Its protein product is CASSLPGTYEQYF.

The rearrangement uses TRBV25-1 and TRBJ1-5; D is ambiguous. CDR3 length: 13 amino acids. V dropped 7 bases and J dropped 6 bases, with 13 bases sitting between them. Germline loops: CDR1 MGHDK, CDR2 SYGVNS. The CDR3 sequence: CASITLGSQPQHF. DNA for the CDR3: TGTGCCAGCATAACCCTCGGAAGTCAGCCCCAGCATTTT. Full variable domain (remainder filled in from reference TRBV25-1 and TRBJ1-5): EADIYQTPRYLVIGTGKKITLECSQTMGHDKMYWYQQDPGMELHLIHYSYGVNSTEKGDLSSESTVSRIRTEHFPLTLESARPSHTSQYLCASITLGSQPQHFGDGTRLSIL.

This chain joins TRBV12-3 or TRBV12-4 and TRBJ1-1; possibly TRBD1 for D (5 bases). Trimming pared 2 bases from V and 3 bases from J, leaving 7 bases between. The length of the CDR3 is 13 residues. The CDR3 region has the DNA TGTGCCAGCAGTTTACGAGGGGACACTGAAGCTTTCTTT. It codes for CASSLRGDTEAFF.

This clone appeared a single time. The chain recombines TRBV6-1 with TRBJ1-5, with D uncertain. The CDR3 has 14 residues. Germline values: CDR1 MNHNS, CDR2 SASEGT. Trimming cost V 1 base and J 4 bases, with 8 bases left between them. The CDR3 DNA sequence: TGTGCCAGCAGTGAAGAGGCAGGAAATCAGCCCCAGCATTTT. Its translation is CASSEEAGNQPQHF.

V usage is TRBV7-8 and J usage is TRBJ1-3; TRBD1 is a possible D gene (5 bases). The V end lost 5 bases, the J end lost 0 bases, and 11 bases lay between the germline ends. CDR1 and CDR2 (germline): SGHVS, FQNEAQ. The CDR3 is 15 amino acids. The CDR3 DNA sequence: TGTGCCAGCAGCCCCACAGGAAGCTCTGGAAACACCATATATTTT. Amino acids: CASSPTGSSGNTIYF.

The count of this clone is one. The rearrangement joins TRBV7-9 to TRBJ1-2; 9 nucleotides line up with TRBD1. Losses at the gene ends were 3 bases for V and 8 bases for J; bases not matched to a gene: 10. The CDR3 totals 15 residues. CDR1 SEHNR and CDR2 FQNEAQ come from the germline V gene (reference sequence). The CDR3 DNA follows: TGTGCCAGCAGCTTTACAGGGGGCGCGTTGAAGGGCTACACCTTC. Its protein is CASSFTGGALKGYTF.

The V call is TRBV4-2, the J call TRBJ1-3, with D unresolved. Germline-derived CDR1 and CDR2 are LGHNA and YNFKEQ. CDR3 length: 15 amino acids. V was shortened by 3 bases and J by 1 base, with 10 bases between the two germline ends. CDR3 sequence reads: CASSHPDRSGNTIYF. CDR3 DNA: TGTGCCAGCAGCCATCCTGACCGGTCTGGAAACACCATATATTTT.

This clone was seen just once. This chain uses TRBV25-1 with TRBJ2-7; 7 bases match TRBD1. V dropped 2 bases and J dropped 5; count of bases not matched to a gene: 9. Germline V gene lookup returns CDR1 MGHDK and CDR2 SYGVNS. The CDR3 runs 15 residues. This CDR3 reads CASSENRGTVNEQYF. The CDR3 DNA sequence: TGTGCCAGCAGTGAAAACAGGGGAACCGTGAACGAGCAGTACTTC.

The chain recombines TRBV16 with TRBJ1-5; unclear D gene. The germline V gene has CDR1 KGHSY and CDR2 FQNENV. The CDR3 runs to 16 residues. V was clipped by 0 bases and J by 0 bases, with 9 bases between them. The CDR3 here is CASSQSRQNSNQPQHF. CDR3 in DNA: TGTGCCAGCAGCCAATCACGGCAAAATAGCAATCAGCCCCAGCATTTT.

This chain joins TRBV28 and TRBJ2-7; TRBD1 matches at 7 bases. Trimming took 6 bases from V and 0 from J; bases not matched to a gene: 8. This CDR3 is built from 15 residues. Germline CDR1 and CDR2: MDHEN and SYDVKM. CDR3 DNA: TGTGCCAGCAGAAGACAGGGACCGTCCTCCTACGAGCAGTACTTC. It translates to CASRRQGPSSYEQYF.

The rearrangement joins TRBV21-1 to TRBJ2-3. TRBV21-1 is noted as a pseudogene. The CDR3 contains 13 residues. CDR3 DNA sequence: TGTGCCAGCAGCACCGGGACGACAGATACGCAGTATTTT. This encodes CASSTGTTDTQYF.

The chain employs TRBV6-5 and TRBJ1-2; 9 nucleotides line up with TRBD1. Germline-derived CDR1 and CDR2 are MNHEY and SVGAGI. With 1 base clipped from V and 7 bases from J, the junction kept 10 bases outside the gene matches. There are 16 residues in the CDR3. The CDR3 loop is CASSYFSQGASVGYTF. DNA of the CDR3: TGTGCCAGCAGTTACTTTTCACAGGGGGCATCTGTTGGCTACACCTTC.

The rearrangement links TRBV6-1 to TRBJ2-7, with TRBD1 identical over 7 bases. This CDR3 comprises 16 residues. Germline V lookup: CDR1 MNHNS, CDR2 SASEGT. V lost 2 bases, J lost 2 bases, and 9 bases stayed unmatched. DNA for the CDR3: TGTGCCAGCAGTGAAATCCAGGGGGTTTGGCCCTACGAGCAGTACTTC. It specifies CASSEIQGVWPYEQYF.